A single T cell receptor beta chain is shown here with its context. TCRdb's copy holds only in-frame clones and misses some; the assay was immunoSEQ multiplex PCR. Of about 660,000 clones listed, around 87% are singletons. The sample belongs to a study of shared T cell receptors in the human thymus. Trimming left V 2 bases short and J 0 bases short, with 8 bases between. This CDR3 is 14 amino acids long. Germline assignment: CDR1 SGHDT and CDR2 YYEEEE. The same sample was also studied in work on human thymus T cells. That work states: Surgeons resected thymus tissue during corrective heart surgery. In unrelated individuals, thymic repertoires overlapped highly, according to related research.

Sequenced sample: thymocytes. The sequence was obtained from a boy under two years old with a congenital heart defect. The chain combines TRBV5-6 with TRBJ1-2, with D possibly TRBD1 on 6 matching bases. The CDR3 nucleotides are TGTGCCAGCAGCTTAGGGGGAGCTAACTATGGCTACACCTTC. Amino acids: CASSLGGANYGYTF.